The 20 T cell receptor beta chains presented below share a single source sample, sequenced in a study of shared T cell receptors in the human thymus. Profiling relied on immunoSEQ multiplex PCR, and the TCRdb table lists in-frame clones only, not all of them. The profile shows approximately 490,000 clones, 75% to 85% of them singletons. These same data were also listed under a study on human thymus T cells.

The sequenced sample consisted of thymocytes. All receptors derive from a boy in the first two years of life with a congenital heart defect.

CDR3 in amino acids: CASSSIFEGQYNQPQHF. The DNA for the CDR3 is TGTGCCAGCAGTTCCATCTTTGAGGGACAGTACAATCAGCCCCAGCATTTT. The chain has TRBV27 and TRBJ1-5, with 7 bases identical to TRBD1. The CDR3 has 17 residues. The germline V gene encodes CDR1 MNHEY and CDR2 SMNVEV (reference sequence). The J segment lost 3 bases and the V segment lost 4 bases, leaving 12 bases of the junction unmatched.

CDR3: CASSYSGTPYEQYF. In nucleotides, the CDR3 is TGTGCCAGCAGTTACTCGGGGACACCCTACGAGCAGTACTTC. This chain joins TRBV6-5 and TRBJ2-7; a possible D gene is TRBD1 (6 bases). The CDR3 consists of 14 residues. V lost 0 bases, J lost 2 bases, and 8 bases lay in between. Germline-derived CDR1 and CDR2 are MNHEY and SVGAGI.

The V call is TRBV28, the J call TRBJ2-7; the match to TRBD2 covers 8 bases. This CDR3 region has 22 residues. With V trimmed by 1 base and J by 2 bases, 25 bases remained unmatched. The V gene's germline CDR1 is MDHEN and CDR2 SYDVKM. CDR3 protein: CASSLSHAGTSNSSYGTYEQYF. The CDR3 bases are TGTGCCAGCAGTTTATCCCACGCCGGGACTAGTAACTCGTCGTATGGGACCTACGAGCAGTACTTC.

CDR3 DNA: TGCGCCAGCAGCCAGAGGGGGGTAGCGGGAGACTCCTACAATGAGCAGTTCTTC. Its translation: CASSQRGVAGDSYNEQFF. The genes are TRBV4-3 and TRBJ2-1; 9 bases map to TRBD2. The V segment lost 3 bases and the J segment 0 bases; nucleotides outside the gene matches: 9. Per germline, CDR1 LGHNA and CDR2 YSLEER. The CDR3 runs to 18 residues.

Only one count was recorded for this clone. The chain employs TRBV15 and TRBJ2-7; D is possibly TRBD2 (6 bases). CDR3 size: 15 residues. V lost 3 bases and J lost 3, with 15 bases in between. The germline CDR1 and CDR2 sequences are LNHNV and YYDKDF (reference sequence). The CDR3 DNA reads TGTGCCACCAGCAGTCAGGAGGGAGACTACTACGAGCAGTACTTC. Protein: CATSSQEGDYYEQYF.

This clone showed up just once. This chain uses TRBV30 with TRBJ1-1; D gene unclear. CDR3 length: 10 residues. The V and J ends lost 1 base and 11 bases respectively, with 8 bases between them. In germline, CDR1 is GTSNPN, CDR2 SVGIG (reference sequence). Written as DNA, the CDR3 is TGTGCCTGGAGTGCCCCCCGGGCTTTCTTT. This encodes CAWSAPRAFF.

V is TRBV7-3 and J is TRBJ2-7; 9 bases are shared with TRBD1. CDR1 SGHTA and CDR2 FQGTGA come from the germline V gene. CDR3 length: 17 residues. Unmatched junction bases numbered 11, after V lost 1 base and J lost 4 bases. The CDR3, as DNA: TGTGCCAGCAGCTTAAAAAAAGCTGGGACAGGGAAGTACGAGCAGTACTTC. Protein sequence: CASSLKKAGTGKYEQYF.

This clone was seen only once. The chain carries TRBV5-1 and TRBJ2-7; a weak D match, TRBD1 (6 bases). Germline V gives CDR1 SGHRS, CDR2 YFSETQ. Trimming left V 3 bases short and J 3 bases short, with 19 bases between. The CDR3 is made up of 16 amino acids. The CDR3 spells CASSSELTGIGYEQYF. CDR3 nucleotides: TGCGCCAGCAGCTCGGAACTTACAGGGATCGGCTACGAGCAGTACTTC.

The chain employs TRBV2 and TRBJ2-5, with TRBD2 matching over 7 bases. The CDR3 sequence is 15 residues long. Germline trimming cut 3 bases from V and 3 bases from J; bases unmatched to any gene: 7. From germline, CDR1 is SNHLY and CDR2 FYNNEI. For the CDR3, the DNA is TGTGCCAGCAGTGAGGCTCGACTAGCAGAAGAGACCCAGTACTTC. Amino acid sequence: CASSEARLAEETQYF.

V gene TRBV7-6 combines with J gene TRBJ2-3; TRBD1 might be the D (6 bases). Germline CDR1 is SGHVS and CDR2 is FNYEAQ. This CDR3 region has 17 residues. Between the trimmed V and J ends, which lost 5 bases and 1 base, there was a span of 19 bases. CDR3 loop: CASSPWGQGARTDTQYF. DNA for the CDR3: TGTGCCAGCAGCCCCTGGGGGCAGGGTGCCCGCACAGATACGCAGTATTTT.

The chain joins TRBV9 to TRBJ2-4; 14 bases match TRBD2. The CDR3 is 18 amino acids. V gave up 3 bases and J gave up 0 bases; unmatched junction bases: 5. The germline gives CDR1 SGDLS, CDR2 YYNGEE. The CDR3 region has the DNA TGTGCCAGCAGCGCCAAGGGACTAGCGGGAGAAGCCAAAAACATTCAGTACTTC. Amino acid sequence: CASSAKGLAGEAKNIQYF.

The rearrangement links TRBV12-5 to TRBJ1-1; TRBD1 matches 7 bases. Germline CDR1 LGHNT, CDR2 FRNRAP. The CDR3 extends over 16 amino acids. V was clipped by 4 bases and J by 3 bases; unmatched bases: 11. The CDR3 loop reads CASGSPRQGGHTEAFF. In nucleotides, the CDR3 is TGTGCTAGTGGTTCGCCGAGACAGGGTGGGCACACTGAAGCTTTCTTT. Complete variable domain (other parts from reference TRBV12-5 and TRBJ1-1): DARVTQTPRHKVTEMGQEVTMRCQPILGHNTVFWYRQTMMQGLELLAYFRNRAPLDDSGMPKDRFSAEMPDATLATLKIQPSEPRDSAVYFCASGSPRQGGHTEAFFGQGTRLTVV.

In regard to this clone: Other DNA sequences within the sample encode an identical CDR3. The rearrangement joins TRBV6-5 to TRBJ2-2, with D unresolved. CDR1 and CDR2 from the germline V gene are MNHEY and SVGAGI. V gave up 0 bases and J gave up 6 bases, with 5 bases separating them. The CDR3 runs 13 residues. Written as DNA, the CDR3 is TGTGCCAGCAGTTACTCCGAGGCCGGGGAGCTGTTTTTT. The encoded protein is CASSYSEAGELFF.

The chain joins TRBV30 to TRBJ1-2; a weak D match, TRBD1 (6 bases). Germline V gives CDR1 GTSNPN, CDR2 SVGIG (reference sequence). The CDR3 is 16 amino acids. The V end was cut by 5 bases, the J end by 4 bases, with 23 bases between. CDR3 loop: CAWALSTGRRGYGYTF. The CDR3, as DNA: TGTGCCTGGGCCCTAAGCACAGGGAGACGTGGCTATGGCTACACCTTC.

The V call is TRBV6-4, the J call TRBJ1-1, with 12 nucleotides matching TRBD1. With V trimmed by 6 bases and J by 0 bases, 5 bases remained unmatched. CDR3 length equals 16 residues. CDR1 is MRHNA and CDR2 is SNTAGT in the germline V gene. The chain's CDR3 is CASRGTGGVLNTEAFF. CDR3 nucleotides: TGTGCCAGCAGGGGGACAGGGGGCGTTCTGAACACTGAAGCTTTCTTT.

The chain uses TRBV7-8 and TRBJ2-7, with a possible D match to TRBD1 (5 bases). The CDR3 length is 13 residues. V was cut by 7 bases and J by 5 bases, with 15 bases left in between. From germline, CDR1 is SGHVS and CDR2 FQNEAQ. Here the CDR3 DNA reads TGTGCCAGCAACAAGGGGCCCCAACACGAGCAGTACTTC. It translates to CASNKGPQHEQYF.

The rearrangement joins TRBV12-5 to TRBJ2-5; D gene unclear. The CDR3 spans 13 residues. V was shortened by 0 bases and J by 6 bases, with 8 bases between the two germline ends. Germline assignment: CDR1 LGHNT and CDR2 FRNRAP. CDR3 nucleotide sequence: TGTGCTAGTGGTTTGGTCCCCAGGAAGACCCAGTACTTC. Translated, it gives CASGLVPRKTQYF.

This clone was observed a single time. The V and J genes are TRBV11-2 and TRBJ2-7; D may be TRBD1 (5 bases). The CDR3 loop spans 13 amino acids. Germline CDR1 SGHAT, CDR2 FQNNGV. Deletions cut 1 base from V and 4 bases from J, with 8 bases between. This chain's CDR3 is CASSLGQFYEQYF. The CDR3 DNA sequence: TGTGCCAGCAGCTTAGGACAGTTTTACGAGCAGTACTTC.

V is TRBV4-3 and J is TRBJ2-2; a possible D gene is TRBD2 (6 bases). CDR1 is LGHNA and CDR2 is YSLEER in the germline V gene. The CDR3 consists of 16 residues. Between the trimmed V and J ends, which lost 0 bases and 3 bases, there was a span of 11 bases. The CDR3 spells CASSQDMGRHTGELFF. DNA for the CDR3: TGCGCCAGCAGCCAAGATATGGGGAGGCACACCGGGGAGCTGTTTTTT.

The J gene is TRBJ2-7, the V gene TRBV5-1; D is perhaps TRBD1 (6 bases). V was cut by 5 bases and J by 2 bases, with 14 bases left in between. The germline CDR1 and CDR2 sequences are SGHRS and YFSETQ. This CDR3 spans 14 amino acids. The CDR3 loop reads CASSYTQGTYEQYF. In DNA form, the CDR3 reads TGCGCCAGCAGTTATACACAGGGAACCTACGAGCAGTACTTC.